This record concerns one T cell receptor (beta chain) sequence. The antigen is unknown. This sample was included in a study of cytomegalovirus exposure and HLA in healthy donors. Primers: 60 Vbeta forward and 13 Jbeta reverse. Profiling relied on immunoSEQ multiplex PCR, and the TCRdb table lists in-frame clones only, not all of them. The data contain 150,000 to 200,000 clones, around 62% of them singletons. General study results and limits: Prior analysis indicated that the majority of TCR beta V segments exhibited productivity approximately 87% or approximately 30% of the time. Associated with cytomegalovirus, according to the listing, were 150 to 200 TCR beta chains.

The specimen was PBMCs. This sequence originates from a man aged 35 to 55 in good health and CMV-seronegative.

This CDR3 is CASSLVAGGFWEQFF. The CDR3 bases are TGTGCCAGCAGCTTGGTAGCGGGGGGATTTTGGGAGCAGTTCTTC. The rearrangement links TRBV5-4 to TRBJ2-1, with TRBD2 matching 10 bases. Germline CDR1 is SGHNT and CDR2 is YYREEE (reference sequence). CDR3 size: 15 residues. The trim removed 0 bases at V and 10 bases at J, leaving 7 bases unmatched.